The next 27 T cell receptor beta chains were all read from a single sample in a study of siplizumab effects on memory and regulatory T cells. The table came from immunoSEQ multiplex PCR; TCRdb's copy has only in-frame clones and leaves some out. The sample lists about 48,000 clones, about 90% seen once, with roughly 0.3% in the top ten. Sequencing was done on a sample of naive CD8+ T cells sorted from blood. These TCRs come from a human donor in good health.

This chain connects TRBV10-3 to TRBJ2-3, with 8 bases identical to TRBD1. Trimming removed 3 bases from V and 4 bases from J; junction bases left unmatched: 3. The CDR3 has 14 residues. Germline values: CDR1 ENHRY, CDR2 SYGVKD. CDR3 protein: CAISETGGSDTQYF. For the CDR3, the DNA is TGTGCCATCAGTGAAACAGGGGGGTCAGATACGCAGTATTTT.

This chain joins TRBV7-9 and TRBJ1-2; TRBD1 agrees at 9 bases. The CDR3 is 18 residues long. Germline CDR1 is SEHNR and CDR2 is FQNEAQ (reference sequence). V lost 5 bases and J lost 7; bases outside the gene matches: 20. As DNA, the CDR3 is TGTGCCAGCAGCCTTGGGACAGGGCGACAGAAATTCGAGTTTGGCTACACCTTC. Its protein is CASSLGTGRQKFEFGYTF.

The chain couples TRBV2 to TRBJ2-3; D assignment may be TRBD1 or TRBD2 (5 bases each). The CDR3 extends over 14 amino acids. The germline gives CDR1 SNHLY, CDR2 FYNNEI. Trimming left V 8 bases short and J 0 bases short, with 12 bases between. CDR3 loop: CASPPGPSTDTQYF. The DNA for the CDR3 is TGTGCCAGCCCGCCGGGACCGAGCACAGATACGCAGTATTTT. The full variable domain, its missing parts supplied by reference TRBV2 and TRBJ2-3, is EPEVTQTPSHQVTQMGQEVILRCVPISNHLYFYWYRQILGQKVEFLVSFYNNEISEKSEIFDDQFSVERPDGSNFTLKIRSTKLEDSAMYFCASPPGPSTDTQYFGPGTRLTVL.

The chain links TRBV27 to TRBJ2-2; D gene ambiguous. Trimming shortened V by 2 bases and J by 0 bases, and 7 bases separated the two germline ends. Germline V CDR1 and CDR2: MNHEY, SMNVEV (reference sequence). This CDR3 contains 15 residues. The CDR3 region has the DNA TGTGCCAGCAGTTTAACGATATCGAACACCGGGGAGCTGTTTTTT. Its translation: CASSLTISNTGELFF.

This chain connects TRBV9 to TRBJ2-2; 7 bases fit TRBD1. V dropped 3 bases and J dropped 3; count of bases not matched to a gene: 5. The CDR3 is made up of 15 amino acids. Germline V gene lookup returns CDR1 SGDLS and CDR2 YYNGEE. CDR3 loop: CASSGRQGDTGELFF. CDR3 in DNA: TGTGCCAGCAGCGGACGACAGGGTGACACCGGGGAGCTGTTTTTT.

For this clone: Other DNA sequences of this sample code for an identical CDR3. CDR3 coding DNA: TGTGCCAGCAGTTTATCAGGGGGACAGTTCTATGGCTACACCTTC. Protein product: CASSLSGGQFYGYTF. The chain combines TRBV27 with TRBJ1-2; TRBD1 agrees at 7 bases. CDR1 and CDR2 (germline): MNHEY, SMNVEV (reference sequence). V dropped 0 bases and J dropped 4; count of bases not matched to a gene: 5. This CDR3 is 15 amino acids long.

The rearrangement links TRBV28 to TRBJ2-3; D might be TRBD2 (6 bases). Looked up from germline, CDR1 is MDHEN and CDR2 is SYDVKM. Trimming took off 1 base at V and 6 bases at J, with 23 bases between the two ends. The CDR3 is 18 residues long. For the CDR3, the DNA is TGTGCCAGCAGTTTATCGGTCGCAGGCGGGATCGGGGTCGATACGCAGTATTTT. Residues: CASSLSVAGGIGVDTQYF.

The rearrangement links TRBV7-9 to TRBJ2-1, with TRBD2 as a possible D gene (6 bases). The CDR3 covers 18 residues. The germline gives CDR1 SEHNR, CDR2 FQNEAQ (reference sequence). Between the trimmed V and J ends, which lost 0 bases and 5 bases, there was a span of 20 bases. The CDR3: CASSLALEALAPHNEQFF. Here the CDR3 DNA reads TGTGCCAGCAGCTTAGCGCTCGAGGCGCTAGCGCCACACAATGAGCAGTTCTTC.

The V and J genes are TRBV19 and TRBJ2-7; 8 nucleotides line up with TRBD1. The CDR3 length is 14 residues. CDR1 and CDR2 (germline): LNHDA, SQIVND (reference sequence). Trimming removed 6 bases from V and 4 bases from J; junction bases left unmatched: 8. CDR3 nucleotides: TGTGCCAGTAGCTACGGGACAGGCTCATACGAGCAGTACTTC. It specifies CASSYGTGSYEQYF.

The chain joins TRBV7-3 to TRBJ2-5; TRBD1 might be the D (6 bases). The V gene lost 2 bases and the J gene lost 0 bases, with 13 bases spanning the gap. CDR1 is SGHTA, CDR2 FQGTGA, per germline. The CDR3 extends over 16 amino acids. The CDR3 loop is CASSLSGHTYQETQYF. CDR3 sequence (DNA): TGTGCCAGCAGCTTATCGGGACATACGTACCAAGAGACCCAGTACTTC.

This clone was detected only a few times. The chain links TRBV19 to TRBJ2-2; TRBD2 matches at 8 bases. Germline V gene data show CDR1 as LNHDA and CDR2 as SQIVND (reference sequence). J gave up 0 bases and V 5 bases, and 5 bases lay outside the gene matches. The CDR3 is 16 amino acids. The CDR3 DNA reads as TGTGCCAGTAGTCCCCCGGGAGGGCCGAACACCGGGGAGCTGTTTTTT. The encoded protein is CASSPPGGPNTGELFF. Drawing the rest from reference TRBV19 and TRBJ2-2, the complete variable domain is DGGITQSPKYLFRKEGQNVTLSCEQNLNHDAMYWYRQDPGQGLRLIYYSQIVNDFQKGDIAEGYSVSREKKESFPLTVTSAQKNPTAFYLCASSPPGGPNTGELFFGEGSRLTVL.

This chain joins TRBV25-1 and TRBJ1-5; 7 bases are shared with TRBD1. Germline V gene data show CDR1 as MGHDK and CDR2 as SYGVNS. V dropped 0 bases and J dropped 4; count of bases not matched to a gene: 6. This CDR3 is built from 16 residues. The CDR3: CASSEYRTGSNQPQHF. Written as DNA, the CDR3 is TGTGCCAGCAGTGAATACAGGACAGGTAGTAATCAGCCCCAGCATTTT.

V usage is TRBV19 and J usage is TRBJ1-4, with 11 bases identical to TRBD1. V lost 4 bases to trimming and J lost 4 bases; unmatched junction nucleotides: 8. Looked up from germline, CDR1 is LNHDA and CDR2 is SQIVND (reference sequence). CDR3 length: 17 residues. As DNA, the CDR3 is TGTGCCAGTAGTAGCCACGGACAGGGGGCGTTTAATGAAAAACTGTTTTTT. Its protein product is CASSSHGQGAFNEKLFF.

This chain uses TRBV13 with TRBJ2-5; D is uncertain. Between the trimmed V and J ends, which lost 1 base and 2 bases, there was a span of 5 bases. The germline V gene encodes CDR1 PRHDT and CDR2 FYEKMQ (reference sequence). There are 13 residues in the CDR3. CDR3 bases: TGTGCCAGCAGCTTAGACTGGCAAGAGACCCAGTACTTC. Translation gives CASSLDWQETQYF. The entire variable domain, with the rest obtained from reference TRBV13 and TRBJ2-5, is as follows: AAGVIQSPRHLIKEKRETATLKCYPIPRHDTVYWYQQGPGQDPQFLISFYEKMQSDKGSIPDRFSAQQFSDYHSELNMSSLELGDSALYFCASSLDWQETQYFGPGTRLLVL.

The V gene is TRBV7-6, the J gene TRBJ2-7; possible D gene TRBD1, 6 bases. This CDR3 region has 16 residues. The V gene lost 5 bases and the J gene lost 2 bases, with 19 bases spanning the gap. CDR1 is SGHVS and CDR2 is FNYEAQ in the germline V gene. CDR3 nucleotide sequence: TGTGCCAGCAGCCCTTTCCCTAGGACAGCGGCCTACGAGCAGTACTTC. Translated, it gives CASSPFPRTAAYEQYF.

J is TRBJ2-5 and V is TRBV5-1; D is uncertain. Germline lookup yields CDR1 SGHRS and CDR2 YFSETQ. The CDR3 spans 13 residues. Trimming pared 1 base from V and 5 bases from J, leaving 9 bases between. CDR3 coding DNA: TGCGCCAGCAGCTTGTTTGGGGATGAGACCCAGTACTTC. Its translation: CASSLFGDETQYF.

This chain links TRBV21-1 with TRBJ2-5. TRBV21-1 is a listed pseudogene. The CDR3 has 15 residues. Written as DNA, the CDR3 is TGTGCCAGCAGCAAATACAGCCCGAAGGGTGAGACCCAGTACTTC. This gives the protein CASSKYSPKGETQYF.

The chain joins TRBV5-6 to TRBJ2-7; the D gene is possibly TRBD1 (6 bases). Trimming pared 1 base from V and 3 bases from J, leaving 14 bases between. From germline, CDR1 is SGHDT and CDR2 YYEEEE. This CDR3 is built from 15 residues. The chain's CDR3 is CASSLIPQGLYEQYF. The CDR3 bases are TGTGCCAGCAGCTTGATTCCCCAGGGGCTCTACGAGCAGTACTTC.

The chain links TRBV7-9 to TRBJ2-1; tentatively, D is TRBD2 (6 bases). Germline CDR1 is SEHNR and CDR2 is FQNEAQ (reference sequence). The germline V and J ends were trimmed by 3 bases and 2 bases, with 17 bases remaining between them. There are 17 residues in the CDR3. CDR3 sequence reads: CASSFLRSGLPYNEQFF. CDR3 nucleotide sequence: TGTGCCAGCAGCTTCTTGAGGAGCGGGCTACCCTACAATGAGCAGTTCTTC.

The chain combines TRBV6-5 with TRBJ2-7; D gene unclear. With 5 bases removed from V and 5 bases from J, the gap between germline ends came to 7 bases. The CDR3 loop spans 11 amino acids. Germline V CDR1 and CDR2: MNHEY, SVGAGI. The CDR3 coding sequence is TGTGCCAGCAGTGTTTATAACGAGCAGTACTTC. Translated: CASSVYNEQYF.

Worth noting for this clone: The same CDR3 also results from other DNA sequences found in this sample. This chain connects TRBV7-3 to TRBJ2-1, with 8 bases aligning to TRBD2. This CDR3 region has 15 residues. Germline V gives CDR1 SGHTA, CDR2 FQGTGA. V was clipped by 2 bases and J by 5 bases; unmatched bases: 5. CDR3 loop: CASSLLAGGDNEQFF. CDR3 nucleotide sequence: TGTGCCAGCAGCTTACTAGCGGGTGGCGACAATGAGCAGTTCTTC.

V is TRBV19 and J is TRBJ2-2, with TRBD2 matching over 13 bases. The CDR3 loop spans 17 amino acids. V was pared by 6 bases and J by 4 bases, with 8 bases of the junction left unmatched. Germline CDR1 and CDR2: LNHDA and SQIVND (reference sequence). Here the CDR3 DNA reads TGTGCCAGTAGCAGCGAGGGACTAGCGGGGTTCACCGGGGAGCTGTTTTTT. Protein product: CASSSEGLAGFTGELFF.

The chain recombines TRBV2 with TRBJ1-1; no clear D. The V end was cut by 8 bases, the J end by 7 bases, with 8 bases between. This CDR3 contains 10 residues. Germline loops: CDR1 SNHLY, CDR2 FYNNEI. The CDR3 DNA reads TGTGCCAGCGGCGGCAGTGAAGCTTTCTTT. Amino acids: CASGGSEAFF.

The rearrangement joins TRBV27 to TRBJ2-1, with TRBD2 identical over 11 bases. The germline V gene encodes CDR1 MNHEY and CDR2 SMNVEV (reference sequence). J lost 5 bases, V lost 4 bases, and 7 bases had no gene match. The CDR3 loop spans 16 amino acids. CDR3 amino acids: CASSSLAGGIHNEQFF. CDR3 in DNA: TGTGCCAGCAGTTCCTTAGCGGGAGGGATCCACAATGAGCAGTTCTTC.

The rearrangement uses TRBV5-1 and TRBJ2-5, with a weak D call TRBD2 (6 bases). The CDR3 covers 14 residues. Trimming stripped 4 bases from V and 4 bases from J, with 14 bases between. Germline CDR1 is SGHRS and CDR2 is YFSETQ. The CDR3 here is CASSLRDFGETQYF. The CDR3 bases are TGCGCCAGCAGCCTACGGGACTTCGGAGAGACCCAGTACTTC.

The genes are TRBV27 and TRBJ1-2, with 8 bases identical to TRBD1. The V gene's germline CDR1 is MNHEY and CDR2 SMNVEV (reference sequence). CDR3 length: 14 amino acids. With V trimmed by 6 bases and J by 4 bases, 7 bases remained unmatched. The chain's CDR3 is CASRGQGAIYGYTF. The CDR3 coding sequence is TGTGCCAGCAGAGGGCAGGGGGCTATCTATGGCTACACCTTC.

The genes are TRBV7-9 and TRBJ2-7; possible D gene TRBD2, 6 bases. The CDR3 is 16 residues long. The V end was cut by 2 bases, the J end by 1 base, with 15 bases between. Germline loops: CDR1 SEHNR, CDR2 FQNEAQ (reference sequence). The CDR3 is CASSLTSGLLSYEQYF. The CDR3 DNA reads as TGTGCCAGCAGCTTAACTTCGGGACTTTTATCCTACGAGCAGTACTTC.